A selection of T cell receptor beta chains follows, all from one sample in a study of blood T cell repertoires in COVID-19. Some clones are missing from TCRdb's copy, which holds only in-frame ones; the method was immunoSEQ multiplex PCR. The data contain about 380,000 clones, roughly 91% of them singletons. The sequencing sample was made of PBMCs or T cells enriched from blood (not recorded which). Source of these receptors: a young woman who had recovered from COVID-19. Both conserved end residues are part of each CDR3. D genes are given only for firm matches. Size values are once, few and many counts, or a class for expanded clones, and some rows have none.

TGTGCCAGCAGCTTAACGGGGGGTAGCAATCAGCCCCAGCATTTT CASSLTGGSNQPQHF . TRBJ1-5 . TRBV7-3 15
TGTGCCAGCAGCCCCCACTTAGCGGGGGGAGGCTACAATGAGCAGTTCTTC CASSPHLAGGGYNEQFF . TRBJ2-1 TRBD2 TRBV4-2 17
TGTGCCTGGAGTACAAAAACAGGGTTCGGAAATCAGCCCCAGCATTTT CAWSTKTGFGNQPQHF . TRBJ1-5 . TRBV30 16
TGCGCCAGCAGTGAGGGCGGGGGAGGCAAAGAGACCCAGTACTTC CASSEGGGGKETQYF . TRBJ2-5 TRBD2 TRBV5-1 15
TGTGCCAGCAGTGTCGCCTATGAAGCTTTCTTT CASSVAYEAFF once TRBJ1-1 . TRBV2 11
TGTGCCAGCAGCGTGGCCGGGGGGCTGGAAGAGACCCAGTACTTC CASSVAGGLEETQYF . TRBJ2-5 . TRBV9 15
TGCGCCAGCAGCCGATTGGACAGGGGGACCGGGGAGCTGTTTTTT CASSRLDRGTGELFF few TRBJ2-2 TRBD1 TRBV4-1 15
TGTGCCTGGAGTGGAGTCACCGCCATCCTTAACTATGGCTACACCTTC CAWSGVTAILNYGYTF once TRBJ1-2 . TRBV30 16
TGTGCCTGGAGCACCGGGACAGGGGGAGACACCCGGTATGGCTACACCTTC CAWSTGTGGDTRYGYTF . TRBJ1-2 TRBD1 TRBV30 17
TGCGCCAGCAGACCGGATACAGGGTCCGAGCATCAGCCCCAGCATTTT CASRPDTGSEHQPQHF . TRBJ1-5 . TRBV4-1 16
TGTGCCAGCAGCGTAGACGGGAAGTACGAGCAGTACTTC CASSVDGKYEQYF . TRBJ2-7 . TRBV9 13
TGTGCCAGCAGTTACACCGGGACAGGGTATGGCTACACCTTC CASSYTGTGYGYTF . TRBJ1-2 TRBD1 TRBV6-5 14
TGTGCCAGCAACCCCCGGACAGGGTCTAACACTGAAGCTTTCTTT CASNPRTGSNTEAFF . TRBJ1-1 TRBD1 TRBV2 15
TGTGCCATCACGAGGAGTAGCGGGGGGGCTGGTGAGCAGTTCTTC CAITRSSGGAGEQFF . TRBJ2-1 TRBD2 TRBV10-3 15
TGTGCCAGTATCGGGATTGTAGGAAGCAATCAGCCCCAGCATTTT CASIGIVGSNQPQHF . TRBJ1-5 . TRBV19 15
TGTGCCTGGAGTGTACGGTGGGACATACGGACCCACACTGAAGCTTTCTTT CAWSVRWDIRTHTEAFF few TRBJ1-1 . TRBV30 17
TGTGCCAGCAGTGAAGTGCCCCAGGGTGGCTACACCTTC CASSEVPQGGYTF . TRBJ1-2 . TRBV2 13
TGTGCCAGCAGCCTAACAGGGGGCGTTGGAAACACCATATATTTT CASSLTGGVGNTIYF . TRBJ1-3 TRBD1 TRBV28 15
TGTGCCAGCAGCCACCGGACAGGGCTTGGCTACACCTTC CASSHRTGLGYTF . TRBJ1-2 TRBD1 TRBV16 13
TGCGCCAGCAGCTTGGGGGATTGGACAGGGGACGACGCCGAGCAGTACTTC CASSLGDWTGDDAEQYF once TRBJ2-7 TRBD1 TRBV5-1 17
TGTGCCAGCACAATACTTCCAGGGGTTTACAATGAGCAGTTCTTC CASTILPGVYNEQFF . TRBJ2-1 . TRBV28 15
TGTGCCAGCAGTCTAGGGTTCCCCGGGAAGGCGAAGAACACTGAAGCTTTCTTT CASSLGFPGKAKNTEAFF . TRBJ1-1 . TRBV7-9 18
TGTGCCAGCAGTTTTAGCGGGGCTAGCACAGATACGCAGTATTTT CASSFSGASTDTQYF . TRBJ2-3 TRBD2 TRBV5-4 15
TGCGCCAGCGGAGACAGGGATTGGAACGAGCAGTACTTC CASGDRDWNEQYF . TRBJ2-7 TRBD1 TRBV5-1 13
TGTGCCATTGGCCCCTACAGGGGTAACACTGAAGCTTTCTTT CAIGPYRGNTEAFF . TRBJ1-1 TRBD1 TRBV10-3 14
TGTGCCAGCAGTTACCAGGGGAGTGAGCAGTACTTC CASSYQGSEQYF . TRBJ2-7 . TRBV6-5 12
TGTGCCAGCAGTTATTGGGGGGCAACTAATGAAAAACTGTTTTTT CASSYWGATNEKLFF . TRBJ1-4 . TRBV7-8 15
TGTGCCAGCAGTGATTTAGGGCGGGGGGGTCAGCCCCAGCATTTT CASSDLGRGGQPQHF . TRBJ1-5 . TRBV6-1 15
TGCAGCGCCCTGGGGGCTCGCAATGAGCAGTTCTTC CSALGARNEQFF . TRBJ2-1 . TRBV29-1 12
TGTGCCAGCAGTGAACCCCCCGGGACAGGGGAGACCCAGTACTTC CASSEPPGTGETQYF . TRBJ2-5 TRBD1 TRBV6-1 15
TGTGCCAGCAGCGTAGGCGTAGGGGGCGGTCAGCCCCAGCATTTT CASSVGVGGGQPQHF . TRBJ1-5 TRBD1 TRBV9 15
TGTGCCTGGAGTGTATTGGGGCTGGTAGGGGAGACCCAGTACTTC CAWSVLGLVGETQYF . TRBJ2-5 . TRBV30 15
TGTGCCAGCAGCATTCAGACTAGCGGGGGCACCGGGGAGCTGTTTTTT CASSIQTSGGTGELFF . TRBJ2-2 TRBD2 TRBV9 16
TGTGCCAGCAGCTCCCCCGCGACAGAAGGATCCTCTGGAAACACCATATATTTT CASSSPATEGSSGNTIYF . TRBJ1-3 . TRBV7-9 18
TGTGCCAGCAGCCAAGAAATGAGCTCCTATAATTCACCCCTCCACTTT CASSQEMSSYNSPLHF . TRBJ1-6 . TRBV3-1/TRBV3-2 16
TGTGCCAGCTCACCGTCCGGGTCCTATATGAACACTGAAGCTTTCTTT CASSPSGSYMNTEAFF . TRBJ1-1 . TRBV18 16
TGTGCCAGTAGTCTGATGGCGGAGACAGGGGCTTTCTTT CASSLMAETGAFF . TRBJ1-1 TRBD1 TRBV19 13
TGTGCCATCAGTGATGACAGCTATGGCTACACCTTC CAISDDSYGYTF . TRBJ1-2 . TRBV10-3 12
TGTGCCAGCAGCTTGGGGGACAGGGAGGCTGGAAACACCATATATTTT CASSLGDREAGNTIYF . TRBJ1-3 TRBD1 TRBV7-9 16
TGCGCCAGCAGGGTACGGACTAATGAAAAACTGTTTTTT CASRVRTNEKLFF . TRBJ1-4 . TRBV5-1 13
TGCGCCAGCAGTCAATGCTTAGCGGGGGGACAACTTAACACCGGGGAGCTGTTTTTT CASSQCLAGGQLNTGELFF . TRBJ2-2 TRBD2 TRBV23-1 19
TGCAGCGTTGGGGGCCAATGGGGTGAAGCCTCTGGAAACACCATATATTTT CSVGGQWGEASGNTIYF . TRBJ1-3 . TRBV29-1 17
TGCGCCAGCAGCCTAAGACTAGCGGGGGCAAGAACTAGCACAGATACGCAGTATTTT CASSLRLAGARTSTDTQYF . TRBJ2-3 TRBD2 TRBV4-1 19
TGTGCCTGGAGTGTATCAGGTCCCGGACAGGGGAACTATGGCTACACCTTC CAWSVSGPGQGNYGYTF once TRBJ1-2 TRBD1 TRBV30 17
TGTGCCAGCAGTCGCAAAACTACAGGGCCGTGGAGCAATCAGCCCCAGCATTTT CASSRKTTGPWSNQPQHF . TRBJ1-5 . TRBV5-5 18
TGTGCCAGCAGTGAATTGGGTGGACTATATGGCTACACCTTC CASSELGGLYGYTF . TRBJ1-2 . TRBV6-1 14
TGTGCCAGCAGCTTAGGTGCGCTAGAGCACGAGCAGTACTTC CASSLGALEHEQYF . TRBJ2-7 . TRBV7-9 14
TGTGCCAGCAGCCAGTGGGGGCGAGGGAACACTGAAGCTTTCTTT CASSQWGRGNTEAFF . TRBJ1-1 . TRBV3-1/TRBV3-2 15
TGTGCCAGTTGGTCGGGGGTAGCTTTCTTT CASWSGVAFF . TRBJ1-1 . TRBV6-5 10
TGTGCCAGCAGCCGGAAAAGGGGGGGTGTCACAGATACGCAGTATTTT CASSRKRGGVTDTQYF . TRBJ2-3 . TRBV4-2 16
TGTGCCAGCAGTGTAGGGGACAGGGGGACCGAAGCTTTCTTT CASSVGDRGTEAFF . TRBJ1-1 TRBD1 TRBV2 14
TGTGCCATCAGGGAGGGGACTAGCGGGGTGGATGAGCAGTTCTTC CAIREGTSGVDEQFF once TRBJ2-1 TRBD2 TRBV10-3 15